The next 15 T cell receptor beta chains were all read from a single sample in a study of PD-L1 blockade in urothelial cancer. Produced via immunoSEQ multiplex PCR; TCRdb's table is partial and in-frame only. The sample has tens of thousands of clones, over 80% seen once. Material: PBMCs, obtained around atezolizumab (anti-PD-L1) treatment. The source of these receptors is a man between 65 and 79 years old with urothelial cancer.

The chain recombines TRBV19 with TRBJ2-5; 7 nucleotides match TRBD1. The CDR3 has 15 amino acids. V lost 8 bases, J lost 5 bases, and 14 bases stayed unmatched. Germline V lookup: CDR1 LNHDA, CDR2 SQIVND (reference sequence). The CDR3 region has the DNA TGTGCCAGTCGGCAAGGCCGGGACAGCACTGAGACCCAGTACTTC. It yields the protein CASRQGRDSTETQYF.

In the case of this clone: Within the sample, other DNA sequences also encode this same CDR3. The rearrangement joins TRBV7-2 to TRBJ2-3; 10 bases agree with TRBD1. Germline CDR1 SGHTA, CDR2 FQGNSA. J gave up 4 bases and V 6 bases, and 10 bases lay outside the gene matches. The CDR3 has 16 amino acids. The CDR3: CASSPTPGQGADTQYF. The CDR3 nucleotides read TGTGCCAGCAGTCCGACTCCAGGACAGGGGGCAGATACGCAGTATTTT.

The rearrangement joins TRBV7-3 to TRBJ2-1; 8 bases line up with TRBD2. The J segment lost 2 bases and the V segment lost 5 bases, leaving 8 bases of the junction unmatched. The germline V gene has CDR1 SGHTA and CDR2 FQGTGA. The CDR3 totals 16 residues. CDR3 DNA sequence: TGTGCCAGCAGCCAAGGGGAGCGGGGGCCCTACAATGAGCAGTTCTTC. Translated, it gives CASSQGERGPYNEQFF.

The V gene is TRBV23-1, the J gene TRBJ1-5; D gene unclear. TRBV23-1 is assigned to the ORF class and has an uncertain function. The CDR3 consists of 17 residues. Trimming left V 11 bases short and J 0 bases short, with 23 bases between. CDR3 residues: CAVPPLGGQDSNQPQHF. The CDR3 DNA reads TGCGCCGTACCACCCTTAGGCGGGCAGGATAGCAATCAGCCCCAGCATTTT.

The chain is built from TRBV1 and TRBJ1-1; the table names TRBD1, a call not compared with the DNA. TRBV1 is listed as a pseudogene. This CDR3 region has 16 residues. CDR3 DNA sequence: TGCACCAGCAGCCATCTCTGGGACAGGGGGTACACTGAAGCTTTCTTT. Encoded protein: CTSSHLWDRGYTEAFF.

This sequence joins TRBV27 and TRBJ2-7; D might be TRBD1 (6 bases). V was pared by 2 bases and J by 4 bases, with 15 bases between. The CDR3 consists of 15 residues. The germline CDR1 and CDR2 sequences are MNHEY and SMNVEV (reference sequence). CDR3 region: CASSLGGDQPYEQYF. The CDR3 DNA reads TGTGCCAGCAGTTTAGGGGGCGACCAGCCATACGAGCAGTACTTC.

This clone was detected once. The chain combines TRBV19 with TRBJ2-1; the match to TRBD1 covers 11 bases. Unmatched junction bases numbered 13, after V lost 6 bases and J lost 9 bases. The V gene's germline CDR1 is LNHDA and CDR2 SQIVND (reference sequence). The CDR3 has 16 residues. The CDR3 bases are TGTGCCAGTAGCCCAACCGGGACAGGGGGGGGCGGTGAGCAGTTCTTC. This codes for CASSPTGTGGGGEQFF. Filled out from reference TRBV19 and TRBJ2-1, the complete variable domain reads DGGITQSPKYLFRKEGQNVTLSCEQNLNHDAMYWYRQDPGQGLRLIYYSQIVNDFQKGDIAEGYSVSREKKESFPLTVTSAQKNPTAFYLCASSPTGTGGGGEQFFGPGTRLTVL.

The gene calls are TRBV18 and TRBJ1-1; no reliable D call. CDR1 is KGHSH, CDR2 LQKENI, per germline. This CDR3 comprises 12 residues. The ends were cut back, 6 bases at V and 6 bases at J, with 11 bases in the middle. CDR3 residues: CASSRDLSEAFF. The CDR3 DNA sequence: TGTGCCAGCTCCCGCGATCTCTCTGAAGCTTTCTTT. Together with reference TRBV18 and TRBJ1-1, the CDR3 gives the full variable domain: NAGVMQNPRHLVRRRGQEARLRCSPMKGHSHVYWYRQLPEEGLKFMVYLQKENIIDESGMPKERFSAEFPKEGPSILRIQQVVRGDSAAYFCASSRDLSEAFFGQGTRLTVV.

V usage is TRBV30 and J usage is TRBJ1-2; TRBD1 matches at 9 bases. Germline V lookup: CDR1 GTSNPN, CDR2 SVGIG (reference sequence). The V and J ends lost 4 bases and 4 bases, in that order; junction bases with no gene match: 4. The CDR3 is 13 residues long. The CDR3 sequence is CAWIPGQGYGYTF. The CDR3 region has the DNA TGTGCCTGGATCCCGGGACAGGGCTATGGCTACACCTTC.

Only one count was recorded for this clone. The CDR3 reads CASSSSRQGLDGYTF. The CDR3 bases are TGTGCCAGCAGCTCATCCCGACAGGGTTTAGATGGCTACACCTTC. The chain combines TRBV6-5 with TRBJ1-2; 7 bases fit TRBD1. In germline, CDR1 is MNHEY, CDR2 SVGAGI. With 6 bases clipped from V and 6 bases from J, the junction kept 13 bases outside the gene matches. CDR3 size: 15 residues.

The V and J genes are TRBV9 and TRBJ2-5, with 15 bases identical to TRBD2. The CDR3 totals 15 residues. V lost 4 bases to trimming and J lost 5 bases; unmatched junction nucleotides: 3. Germline V gives CDR1 SGDLS, CDR2 YYNGEE. CDR3 amino acids: CASSTGLAGGETQYF. The CDR3 DNA reads as TGTGCCAGCAGCACGGGACTAGCGGGAGGCGAGACCCAGTACTTC.

The rearrangement links TRBV7-9 to TRBJ2-3; 9 bases agree with TRBD2. There are 16 residues in the CDR3. The germline V gene has CDR1 SEHNR and CDR2 FQNEAQ (reference sequence). Unmatched junction bases numbered 9, after V lost 3 bases and J lost 5 bases. This CDR3 reads CASSLTSGLTIDTQYF. In DNA form, the CDR3 reads TGTGCCAGCAGCTTGACTAGCGGCCTAACTATAGATACGCAGTATTTT.

The V and J genes are TRBV2 and TRBJ1-5; the match to TRBD1 covers 9 bases. CDR3 length: 16 residues. V dropped 4 bases and J dropped 7; count of bases not matched to a gene: 11. Germline-derived CDR1 and CDR2 are SNHLY and FYNNEI. This chain's CDR3 is CASSARDRDLWQPQHF. The CDR3 DNA reads TGTGCCAGCAGTGCTCGGGACAGGGATCTTTGGCAGCCCCAGCATTTT. Full variable domain (missing parts from reference TRBV2 and TRBJ1-5): EPEVTQTPSHQVTQMGQEVILRCVPISNHLYFYWYRQILGQKVEFLVSFYNNEISEKSEIFDDQFSVERPDGSNFTLKIRSTKLEDSAMYFCASSARDRDLWQPQHFGDGTRLSIL.

The chain links TRBV15 to TRBJ1-3; 8 bases align to TRBD1. Trimming took 4 bases from V and 0 from J; bases not matched to a gene: 5. The CDR3 has 16 amino acids. The germline V gene has CDR1 LNHNV and CDR2 YYDKDF (reference sequence). In DNA form, the CDR3 reads TGTGCCACCAGCATAGGACAGGGATACTCTGGAAACACCATATATTTT. Protein: CATSIGQGYSGNTIYF.

The V and J genes are TRBV18 and TRBJ1-2; maybe TRBD1 (6 bases). The CDR3 has 14 residues. Germline V gene lookup returns CDR1 KGHSH and CDR2 LQKENI. V was shortened by 2 bases and J by 4 bases, with 11 bases between the two germline ends. The CDR3 loop reads CASSPGGRIYGYTF. Written as DNA, the CDR3 is TGTGCCAGCTCACCAGGGGGCAGGATCTATGGCTACACCTTC.